One sample yielded the 6 T cell receptor beta chains listed below, sequenced in a study of cytomegalovirus exposure and HLA in healthy donors. PCR used 60 Vbeta primers and 13 Jbeta primers. Measured with immunoSEQ multiplex PCR; TCRdb has only the in-frame clones, and not every one. The table shows approximately 88,000 clones, with approximately 76% occurring only once. The sequencing sample was made of PBMCs. The receptors were gathered from a man younger than 45 in good health and CMV-seropositive.

The chain has TRBV10-3 and TRBJ1-3; D gene unclear. V lost 0 bases and J lost 2, with 8 bases in between. Germline V lookup: CDR1 ENHRY, CDR2 SYGVKD. This CDR3 is built from 15 residues. The CDR3 loop reads CAISESAGAGNTIYF. The CDR3 DNA is TGTGCCATCAGTGAGTCGGCCGGGGCTGGAAACACCATATATTTT.

The V and J genes are TRBV20-1 and TRBJ1-1, with D maybe TRBD1 (5 bases). V gave up 5 bases and J gave up 5 bases, with 9 bases separating them. Germline CDR1 and CDR2: DFQATT and SNEGSKA (reference sequence). This CDR3 spans 11 amino acids. DNA for the CDR3: TGCAGTGCTGGCCACAGGACTGAAGCTTTCTTT. Protein sequence: CSAGHRTEAFF.

This clone has more than one count but fewer than ten. The rearrangement joins TRBV19 to TRBJ2-7; D possibly corresponds to TRBD1 (5 bases). Trimming pared 9 bases from V and 0 bases from J, leaving 15 bases between. CDR3 size: 14 residues. The germline gives CDR1 LNHDA, CDR2 SQIVND (reference sequence). CDR3 sequence: CASSPNRLSYEQYF. In DNA form, the CDR3 reads TGTGCCAGCTCCCCTAACAGGCTCTCCTACGAGCAGTACTTC.

This chain uses TRBV11-2 with TRBJ1-3; D is possibly TRBD1 (5 bases). Trimming pared 7 bases from V and 3 bases from J, leaving 19 bases between. CDR1 SGHAT and CDR2 FQNNGV come from the germline V gene. The CDR3 has 16 amino acids. CDR3 DNA sequence: TGTGCCAGCACCAGCTATCAGGGAATAGGTGGAAACACCATATATTTT. Protein: CASTSYQGIGGNTIYF.

The chain's CDR3 is CASSLVSGTSRRADTQYF. The CDR3 nucleotides read TGTGCCAGCAGCTTAGTTAGCGGGACGTCGCGACGCGCGGATACGCAGTATTTT. The chain uses TRBV7-8 and TRBJ2-3, with TRBD2 identical over 8 bases. Germline CDR1 SGHVS, CDR2 FQNEAQ. CDR3 length: 18 amino acids. Trimming at V came to 1 base and at J to 6 bases, leaving 15 bases not matched to a gene. Using reference TRBV7-8 and TRBJ2-3 for the parts outside the CDR3, the full variable domain is GAGVSQSPRYKVAKRGQDVALRCDPISGHVSLFWYQQALGQGPEFLTYFQNEAQLDKSGLPSDRFFAERPEGSVSTLKIQRTQQEDSAVYLCASSLVSGTSRRADTQYFGPGTRLTVL.

This clone came up a few times. V usage is TRBV7-9 and J usage is TRBJ1-3; TRBD1 matches at 10 bases. In germline, CDR1 is SEHNR, CDR2 FQNEAQ (reference sequence). CDR3 length equals 16 residues. Trimming took 7 bases from V and 4 from J; bases not matched to a gene: 10. Written as DNA, the CDR3 is TGTGCCAGCATATCCGGGACAGGGGTTTCAGGAAACACCATATATTTT. Amino acid sequence: CASISGTGVSGNTIYF.